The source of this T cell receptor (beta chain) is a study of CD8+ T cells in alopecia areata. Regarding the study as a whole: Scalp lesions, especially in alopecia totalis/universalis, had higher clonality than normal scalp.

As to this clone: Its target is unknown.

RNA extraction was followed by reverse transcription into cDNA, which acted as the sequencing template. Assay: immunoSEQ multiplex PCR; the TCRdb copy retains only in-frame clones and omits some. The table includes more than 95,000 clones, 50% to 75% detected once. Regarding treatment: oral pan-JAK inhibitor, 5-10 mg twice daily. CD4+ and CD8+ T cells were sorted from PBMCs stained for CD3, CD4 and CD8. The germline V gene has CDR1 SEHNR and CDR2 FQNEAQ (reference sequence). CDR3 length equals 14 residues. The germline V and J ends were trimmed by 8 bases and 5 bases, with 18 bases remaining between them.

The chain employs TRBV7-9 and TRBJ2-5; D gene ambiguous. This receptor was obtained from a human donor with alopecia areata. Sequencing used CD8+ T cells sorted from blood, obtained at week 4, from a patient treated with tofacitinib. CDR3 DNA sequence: TGTGCCAGCGCCCCACGCATGGAAAGGGAGACCCAGTACTTC. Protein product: CASAPRMERETQYF.